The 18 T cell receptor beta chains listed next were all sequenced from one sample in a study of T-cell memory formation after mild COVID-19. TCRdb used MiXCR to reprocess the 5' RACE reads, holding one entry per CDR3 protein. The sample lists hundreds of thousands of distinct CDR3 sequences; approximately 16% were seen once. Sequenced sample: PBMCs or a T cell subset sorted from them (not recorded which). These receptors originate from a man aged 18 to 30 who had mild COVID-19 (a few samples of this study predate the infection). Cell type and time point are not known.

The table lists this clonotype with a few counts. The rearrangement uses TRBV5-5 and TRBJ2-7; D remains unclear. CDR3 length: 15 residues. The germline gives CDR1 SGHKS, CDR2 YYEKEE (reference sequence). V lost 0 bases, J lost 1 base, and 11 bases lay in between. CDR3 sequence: CASSLVWHSSYEQYF. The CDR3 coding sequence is TGTGCCAGCAGCTTGGTTTGGCACAGTTCCTACGAGCAGTACTTC.

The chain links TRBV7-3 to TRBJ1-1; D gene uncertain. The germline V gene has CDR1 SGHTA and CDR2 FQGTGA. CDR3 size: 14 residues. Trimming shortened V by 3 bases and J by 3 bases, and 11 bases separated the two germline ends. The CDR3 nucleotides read TGTGCCAGCAGCTTTAGCCCGTGGGACACTGAAGCTTTCTTT. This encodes CASSFSPWDTEAFF.

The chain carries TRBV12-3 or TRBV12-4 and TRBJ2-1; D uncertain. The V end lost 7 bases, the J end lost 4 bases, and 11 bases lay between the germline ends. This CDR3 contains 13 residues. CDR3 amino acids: CASTASYYNEQFF. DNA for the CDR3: TGTGCCAGCACCGCAAGCTATTACAATGAGCAGTTCTTC.

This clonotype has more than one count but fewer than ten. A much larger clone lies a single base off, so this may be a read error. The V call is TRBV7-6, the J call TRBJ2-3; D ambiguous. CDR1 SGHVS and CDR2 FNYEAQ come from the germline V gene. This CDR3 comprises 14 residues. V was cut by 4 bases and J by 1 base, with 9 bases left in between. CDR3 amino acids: CASSSGPGTDTQYF. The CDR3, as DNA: TGTGCCAGCAGCTCCGGACCAGGCACAGATACGCAGTATTTT.

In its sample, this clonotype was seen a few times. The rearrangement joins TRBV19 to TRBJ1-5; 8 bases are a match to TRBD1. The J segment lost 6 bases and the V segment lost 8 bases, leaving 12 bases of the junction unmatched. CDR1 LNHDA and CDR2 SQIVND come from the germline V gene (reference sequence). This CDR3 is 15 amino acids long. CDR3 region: CASSGQAVKGQPQHF. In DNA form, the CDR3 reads TGTGCCAGTTCGGGACAGGCGGTAAAAGGTCAGCCCCAGCATTTT.

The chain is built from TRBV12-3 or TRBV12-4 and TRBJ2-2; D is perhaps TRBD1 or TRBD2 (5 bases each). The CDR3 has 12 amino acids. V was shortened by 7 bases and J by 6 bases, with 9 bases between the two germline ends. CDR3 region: CASIEGSGELFF. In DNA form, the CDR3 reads TGTGCCAGCATTGAGGGGTCCGGGGAGCTGTTTTTT.

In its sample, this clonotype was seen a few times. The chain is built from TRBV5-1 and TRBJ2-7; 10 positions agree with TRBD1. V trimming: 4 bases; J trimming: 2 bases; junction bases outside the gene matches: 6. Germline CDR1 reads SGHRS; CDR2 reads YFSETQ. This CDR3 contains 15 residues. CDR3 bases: TGCGCCAGCAGCCCCCAAGGGACAGGGGCCTACGAGCAGTACGTC. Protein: CASSPQGTGAYEQYV.

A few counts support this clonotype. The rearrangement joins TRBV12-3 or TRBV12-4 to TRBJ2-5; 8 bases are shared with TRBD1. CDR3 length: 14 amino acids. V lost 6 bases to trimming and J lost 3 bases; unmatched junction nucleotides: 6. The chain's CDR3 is CASRTGVGKETQYF. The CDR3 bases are TGTGCCAGCAGGACAGGGGTTGGGAAAGAGACCCAGTACTTC.

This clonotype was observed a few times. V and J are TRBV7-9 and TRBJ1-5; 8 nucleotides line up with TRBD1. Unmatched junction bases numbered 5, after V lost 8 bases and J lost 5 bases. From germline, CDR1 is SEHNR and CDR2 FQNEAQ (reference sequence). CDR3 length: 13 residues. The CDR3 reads CASRQGRDQPQHF. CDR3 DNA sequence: TGTGCCAGCCGACAGGGGAGGGATCAGCCCCAGCATTTT.

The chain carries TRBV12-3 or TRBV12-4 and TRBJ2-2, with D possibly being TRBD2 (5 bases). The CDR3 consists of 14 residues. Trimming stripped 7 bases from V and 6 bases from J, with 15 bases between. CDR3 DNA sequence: TGTGCCAGCACCCCGGGTAGCGCGGCCGGGGAGCTGTTTTTT. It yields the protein CASTPGSAAGELFF.

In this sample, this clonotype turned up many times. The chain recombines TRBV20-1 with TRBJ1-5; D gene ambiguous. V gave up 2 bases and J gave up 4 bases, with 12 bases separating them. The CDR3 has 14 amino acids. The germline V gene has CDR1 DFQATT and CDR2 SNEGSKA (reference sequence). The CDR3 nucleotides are TGCAGTGCTAGATTGGGTGGTGGTAATCAGCCCCAGCATTTT. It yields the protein CSARLGGGNQPQHF.

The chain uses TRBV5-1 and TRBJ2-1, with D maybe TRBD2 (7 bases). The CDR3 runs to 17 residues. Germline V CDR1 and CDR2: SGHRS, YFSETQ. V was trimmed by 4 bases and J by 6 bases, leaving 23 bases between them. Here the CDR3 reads CASSRGTTVILGNEQFF. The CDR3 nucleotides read TGCGCCAGCAGCAGGGGGACTACCGTCATACTGGGCAATGAGCAGTTCTTC.

In DNA form, the CDR3 reads TGCGCCAGCAGCTTATTCCCAGACAGAGGGGAGACCCAGTACTTC. It encodes CASSLFPDRGETQYF. V gene TRBV5-1 combines with J gene TRBJ2-5; the D call may be TRBD1 or TRBD2 (5 bases each). The CDR3 length is 15 residues. Germline loops: CDR1 SGHRS, CDR2 YFSETQ. Trimming stripped 2 bases from V and 5 bases from J, with 16 bases between.

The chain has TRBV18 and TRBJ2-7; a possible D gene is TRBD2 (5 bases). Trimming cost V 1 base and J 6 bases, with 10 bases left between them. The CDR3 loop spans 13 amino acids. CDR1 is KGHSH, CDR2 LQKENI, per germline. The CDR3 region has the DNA TGTGCCAGCTCACCACTAGACGGGGTCGAGCAGTACGTC. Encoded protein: CASSPLDGVEQYV.

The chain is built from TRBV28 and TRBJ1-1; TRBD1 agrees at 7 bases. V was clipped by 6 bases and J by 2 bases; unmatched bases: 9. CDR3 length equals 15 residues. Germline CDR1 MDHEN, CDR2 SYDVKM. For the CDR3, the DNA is TGTGCCAGCAGGCACCCCGACAGGGTTAACACTGAAGCTTTCTTT. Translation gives CASRHPDRVNTEAFF.

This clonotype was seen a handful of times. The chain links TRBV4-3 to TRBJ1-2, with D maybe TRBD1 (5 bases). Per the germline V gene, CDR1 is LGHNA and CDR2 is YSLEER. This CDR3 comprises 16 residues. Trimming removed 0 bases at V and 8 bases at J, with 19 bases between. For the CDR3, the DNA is TGCGCCAGCAGCCAAGACTTTACCGGGGCCTTCCGCGGCTACACCTTC. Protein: CASSQDFTGAFRGYTF.

CDR3 loop: CAGGVVAGEQYV. As DNA, the CDR3 is TGTGCCGGGGGCGTGGTAGCGGGCGAGCAGTACGTC. The gene calls are TRBV2 and TRBJ2-7; a possible D gene is TRBD2 (7 bases). V lost 11 bases, J lost 6 bases, and 17 bases lay in between. The CDR3 length is 12 residues. CDR1 and CDR2 from the germline V gene are SNHLY and FYNNEI.

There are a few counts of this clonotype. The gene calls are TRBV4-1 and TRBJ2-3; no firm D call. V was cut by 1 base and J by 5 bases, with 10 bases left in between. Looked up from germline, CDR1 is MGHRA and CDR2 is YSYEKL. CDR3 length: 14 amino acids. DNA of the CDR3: TGCGCCAGCAGCCAAGTTGGGATCAGAGATACGCAGTATTTT. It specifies CASSQVGIRDTQYF.